The entry below gives a single TCR beta chain sequence along with its context. Antigen specificity is unknown. The junction departs from germline at one end; a sequencing error may be responsible. Each cDNA held unique molecular identifiers, and template switching gave it a universal primer site. A single record per CDR3 protein comes from TCRdb applying MiXCR to the 5' RACE reads. Counted here are more than 1.5 million distinct CDR3 sequences, around 29% occurring once; the ten biggest clones make up under 0.35%. The sample belongs to a study of identical twins. Study findings and constraints: Low generation probability was overrepresented in out-of-frame alpha sequences shared by twins. Cord blood's abundant beta clonotypes had fewer insertions, unlike memory repertoires.

Germline V lookup: CDR1 SGDLS, CDR2 YYNGEE. The CDR3 totals 12 residues. This receptor was taken from a newborn girl in good health. The sample taken for sequencing was cord blood. This rearrangement joins TRBV9 to TRBJ1-6; D not certain. DNA for the CDR3: TGTGCCAACAGCGTAGATTCCTCACCCCTCCACTTT. It specifies CANSVDSSPLHF.